These 6 T cell receptor beta chains were sequenced from one sample in a study of T-cell memory formation after mild COVID-19 (dated by TCRdb to the early 2020s). Preparation of the library involved 5' RACE. The instrument was an Illumina NovaSeq 6000. Starting from the raw public reads, TCRdb applied fastp trimming at Q25, assembled clones with MiXCR and retained in-frame beta chains. Merged by CDR3 protein, the rows form single entries marked with the most common genes and DNA. The sample table holds 470,000 or so distinct CDR3 sequences, of which roughly 18% were seen once. The ten largest clonotypes hold 20% to 25% of the sample. Material for sequencing was PBMCs or a T cell subset sorted from them (not recorded which). These receptors all come from a man aged 18 to 29 who had mild COVID-19 (a few samples of this study predate the infection). The sample titles of this study are shuffled in the database, so cell type and time point are left out; the donor was told from shared clones.

The rearrangement joins TRBV5-5 to TRBJ1-1; D may be TRBD1 (6 bases). The germline V gene encodes CDR1 SGHKS and CDR2 YYEKEE (reference sequence). This CDR3 region has 14 residues. Trimming stripped 3 bases from V and 7 bases from J, with 16 bases between. The CDR3 DNA reads TGTGCCAGCAGCTCAGCACAGGGAATGGGTGAAGCTTTCTTT. As protein: CASSSAQGMGEAFF.

The gene calls are TRBV5-1 and TRBJ2-2; 11 bases are a match to TRBD1. CDR1 and CDR2 (germline): SGHRS, YFSETQ. V lost 4 bases to trimming and J lost 3 bases; unmatched junction nucleotides: 5. This CDR3 spans 16 amino acids. CDR3 residues: CASSGGQGDDTGELFF. The CDR3 nucleotides are TGCGCCAGCAGCGGGGGACAGGGGGATGACACCGGGGAGCTGTTTTTT.

The rearrangement joins TRBV11-2 to TRBJ2-3, with D tentatively TRBD2 (7 bases). Germline CDR1 reads SGHAT; CDR2 reads FQNNGV. This CDR3 contains 16 residues. V was cut by 5 bases and J by 8 bases, with 23 bases left in between. CDR3 coding DNA: TGTGCCAGCAGCCTGTGGGGGGGCGCGGGGTACGGTACGCAGTATTTT. It is translated as CASSLWGGAGYGTQYF.

This clonotype has a handful of counts. This chain uses TRBV28 with TRBJ2-7, with 7 bases fitting TRBD2. There are 16 residues in the CDR3. Losses at the gene ends were 5 bases for V and 0 bases for J; bases not matched to a gene: 10. The germline gives CDR1 MDHEN, CDR2 SYDVKM. CDR3 residues: CASSKDKRDFSYEQYV. The CDR3 DNA reads TGTGCCAGCAGTAAGGACAAGCGGGACTTCTCCTACGAGCAGTACGTC.

This chain joins TRBV3-1 and TRBJ2-5; no reliable D call. This CDR3 has 11 amino acids. V lost 4 bases, J lost 7 bases, and 7 bases lay in between. Germline CDR1 is LGHDT and CDR2 is YNNKEL (reference sequence). CDR3 DNA: TGTGCCAGCAGCCTACAGTGGACCCAGTACTTC. Amino acids: CASSLQWTQYF.

V usage is TRBV6-5 and J usage is TRBJ2-2, with 7 bases fitting TRBD1. V was pared by 8 bases and J by 0 bases, with 3 bases of the junction left unmatched. Germline assignment: CDR1 MNHEY and CDR2 SVGAGI. The CDR3 contains 14 residues. DNA of the CDR3: TGTGCCAGCCGGGACAGCTCGAACACCGGGGAGCTGTTTTTT. It encodes CASRDSSNTGELFF.